These 14 T cell receptor beta chains were all obtained from the same sample, sequenced in a study of CD8+CD57+ T cells in acquired aplastic anemia. TCR beta VDJ combinations and CDR3 sequences were profiled from genomic DNA. TCRdb recomputed calls from the reads with MiXCR, one row per CDR3 protein. The sample includes 400,000 to 600,000 distinct CDR3 sequences, under 40% of them seen just once. Sequenced patients had shown CD8+CD57+ cell expansion by flow cytometry. Sample: sorted CD4+, CD8+, or CD8+CD57+ T cells (not recorded which) from PBMCs. The receptors were gathered from a human donor with aplastic anemia.

This sequence joins TRBV10-3 and TRBJ1-2, with unresolved D. V shed 10 bases and J shed 1 base, with 13 bases lying between them. Germline V lookup: CDR1 ENHRY, CDR2 SYGVKD. The CDR3 loop spans 13 amino acids. CDR3 sequence reads: CANQDSLNYGYTF. As DNA, the CDR3 is TGTGCCAACCAGGACTCCCTTAACTATGGCTACACCTTC.

The chain recombines TRBV20-1 with TRBJ2-1; weak D call: TRBD2 (5 bases). The CDR3 has 12 amino acids. Germline V gene data show CDR1 as DFQATT and CDR2 as SNEGSKA (reference sequence). V lost 8 bases to trimming and J lost 6 bases, with 14 bases between them. CDR3 nucleotides: TGCAGTACTCTCGGGGATGGCAATGAGCAGTTCTTC. Translation gives CSTLGDGNEQFF.

This clonotype appeared a few times. CDR3 amino acids: CASTCKRGGRVDEQYF. CDR3 sequence (DNA): TGTGCCAGCACTTGCAAGCGGGGGGGCCGGGTCGACGAGCAGTACTTC. V and J are TRBV11-1 and TRBJ2-7, with 10 bases aligning to TRBD2. Germline trimming cut 7 bases from V and 5 bases from J; bases unmatched to any gene: 14. The germline V gene has CDR1 SGHAT and CDR2 FQDESV (reference sequence). The CDR3 is 16 residues long.

The V gene is TRBV12-5, the J gene TRBJ2-3, with D perhaps TRBD2 (7 bases). Germline V gene data show CDR1 as LGHNT and CDR2 as FRNRAP. Trimming removed 6 bases from V and 1 base from J, with 14 bases in between. The CDR3 consists of 15 residues. This chain's CDR3 is CASGLGGGGTDTQYF. Written as DNA, the CDR3 is TGTGCTAGTGGCTTAGGGGGAGGGGGCACAGATACGCAGTATTTT.

This clonotype was seen many times. This chain connects TRBV7-2 to TRBJ2-7, with 7 bases fitting TRBD1. With V trimmed by 5 bases and J by 4 bases, 5 bases remained unmatched. CDR1 and CDR2 (germline): SGHTA, FQGNSA. The CDR3 spans 13 residues. The chain's CDR3 is CASSANRGYEQYF. CDR3 coding DNA: TGTGCCAGCAGCGCGAACAGGGGATACGAGCAGTACTTC.

This clonotype was counted between two and nine times. This chain links TRBV11-2 with TRBJ1-6, with unresolved D. Germline CDR1 reads SGHAT; CDR2 reads FQNNGV. The CDR3 loop spans 17 amino acids. Trimming removed 5 bases at V and 4 bases at J, with 18 bases between. The CDR3 loop is CASSLLPRPHYNSPLHF. As DNA, the CDR3 is TGTGCCAGCAGCCTTCTACCTCGACCGCATTATAATTCACCCCTCCACTTT. Variable domain in full (rest from reference TRBV11-2 and TRBJ1-6): EAGVAQSPRYKIIEKRQSVAFWCNPISGHATLYWYQQILGQGPKLLIQFQNNGVVDDSQLPKDRFSAERLKGVDSTLKIQPAKLEDSAVYLCASSLLPRPHYNSPLHFGNGTRLTVT.

V gene TRBV28 combines with J gene TRBJ2-5, with TRBD1 matching 7 bases. Trimming at V came to 6 bases and at J to 5 bases, leaving 6 bases not matched to a gene. This CDR3 comprises 13 residues. Germline lookup yields CDR1 MDHEN and CDR2 SYDVKM. CDR3 region: CASRGQPGETQYF. CDR3 coding DNA: TGTGCCAGCAGGGGACAGCCGGGGGAGACCCAGTACTTC.

For the CDR3, the DNA is TGTGCCAGCAGCCAACGGGACGAGACCCAGTACTTC. It translates to CASSQRDETQYF. V and J are TRBV2 and TRBJ2-5; D may match TRBD1 or TRBD2 (5 bases each). Germline V CDR1 and CDR2: SNHLY, FYNNEI. The V gene lost 6 bases and the J gene lost 5 bases, with 10 bases spanning the gap. This CDR3 is 12 amino acids long.

This clonotype was found many times. The chain joins TRBV19 to TRBJ2-7; D call uncertain. This CDR3 is built from 13 residues. Per the germline V gene, CDR1 is LNHDA and CDR2 is SQIVND (reference sequence). The V gene lost 6 bases and the J gene lost 3 bases, with 12 bases spanning the gap. Here the CDR3 reads CASRKDGYYEQYF. The CDR3 coding sequence is TGTGCCAGTAGGAAGGACGGTTACTACGAGCAGTACTTC.

This sequence joins TRBV19 and TRBJ1-5; D is perhaps TRBD1 (6 bases). Germline V CDR1 and CDR2: LNHDA, SQIVND (reference sequence). This CDR3 region has 17 residues. The V end was cut by 4 bases, the J end by 1 base, with 17 bases between. Here the CDR3 DNA reads TGTGCCAGTAGTACCACAGGGAGGTCGAACAGCAATCAGCCCCAGCATTTT. It translates to CASSTTGRSNSNQPQHF.

This clonotype has just a few counts. This may stem from a read error, because a much larger clone lies one nucleotide away. This chain links TRBV7-2 with TRBJ2-5; D gene ambiguous. The CDR3 sequence is 12 residues long. The germline CDR1 and CDR2 sequences are SGHTA and FQGNSA. CDR3 amino acids: CASGLVSETQYF. CDR3 DNA: TGTGCCAGCGGCTTAGTGTCGGAGACCCAGTACTTC. The full variable domain, its missing parts supplied by reference TRBV7-2 and TRBJ2-5, is GAGVSQSPSNKVTEKGKDVELRCDPISGHTALYWYRQSLGQGLEFLIYFQGNSAPDKSGLPSDRFSAERTGGSVSTLTIQRTQQEDSAVYLCASGLVSETQYFGPGTRLLVL.

There are a few counts of this clonotype. This chain uses TRBV25-1 with TRBJ1-1, with 7 nucleotides matching TRBD1. V dropped 0 bases and J dropped 1; count of bases not matched to a gene: 5. CDR1 is MGHDK and CDR2 is SYGVNS in the germline V gene. The CDR3 length is 16 residues. CDR3 bases: TGTGCCAGCAGTGAATACGGAGGACAGGCGAACACTGAAGCTTTCTTT. Residues: CASSEYGGQANTEAFF.

This clonotype has more than one count but fewer than ten. The chain joins TRBV19 to TRBJ2-3; no reliable D call. Germline CDR1 reads LNHDA; CDR2 reads SQIVND (reference sequence). The CDR3 consists of 15 residues. The ends were cut back, 2 bases at V and 7 bases at J, with 16 bases in the middle. The CDR3 is CASSISRPETNTQYF. The CDR3 DNA follows: TGTGCCAGTAGTATATCCCGGCCGGAAACAAATACGCAGTATTTT.

This clonotype was detected only a few times. The chain employs TRBV19 and TRBJ2-1; TRBD2 matches 7 bases. Germline V gives CDR1 LNHDA, CDR2 SQIVND (reference sequence). This CDR3 is built from 15 residues. The V and J ends lost 7 bases and 9 bases, in that order; junction bases with no gene match: 15. The CDR3 loop is CASMRGTGRFGEQFF. CDR3 nucleotide sequence: TGTGCCAGTATGAGGGGAACCGGGAGGTTCGGTGAGCAGTTCTTC.